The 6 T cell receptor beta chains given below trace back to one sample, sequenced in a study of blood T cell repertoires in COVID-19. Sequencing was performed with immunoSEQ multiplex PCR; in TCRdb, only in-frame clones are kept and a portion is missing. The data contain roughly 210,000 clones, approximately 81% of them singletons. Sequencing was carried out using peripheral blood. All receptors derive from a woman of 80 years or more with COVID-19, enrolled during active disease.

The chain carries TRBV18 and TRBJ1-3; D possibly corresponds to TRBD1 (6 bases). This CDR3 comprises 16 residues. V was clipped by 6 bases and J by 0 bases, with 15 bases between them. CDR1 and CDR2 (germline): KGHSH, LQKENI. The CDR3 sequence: CASSPGQPRSGNTIYF. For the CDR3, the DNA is TGTGCCAGCTCCCCGGGACAACCCCGCTCTGGAAACACCATATATTTT.

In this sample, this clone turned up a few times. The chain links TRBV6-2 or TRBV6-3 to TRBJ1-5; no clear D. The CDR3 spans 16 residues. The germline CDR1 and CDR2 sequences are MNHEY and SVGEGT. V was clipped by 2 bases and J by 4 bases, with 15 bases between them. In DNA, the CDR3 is TGTGCCAGCAGTTACAGGGAGGGAGTGGGGAATCAGCCCCAGCATTTT. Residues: CASSYREGVGNQPQHF.

CDR3 residues: CAISGQGRHDTYNEQFF. CDR3 sequence (DNA): TGTGCCATCAGTGGCCAGGGGCGGCACGACACCTACAATGAGCAGTTCTTC. The chain uses TRBV10-3 and TRBJ2-1, with a possible D match to TRBD1 (6 bases). CDR1 and CDR2 from the germline V gene are ENHRY and SYGVKD. The CDR3 consists of 17 residues. Trimming removed 4 bases at V and 2 bases at J, with 18 bases between.

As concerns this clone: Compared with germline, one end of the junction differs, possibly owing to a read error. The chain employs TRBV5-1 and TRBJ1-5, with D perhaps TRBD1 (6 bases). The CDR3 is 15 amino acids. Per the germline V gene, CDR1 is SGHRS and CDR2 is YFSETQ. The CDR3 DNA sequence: TGCGCCCGCAGTCCGGGGGGGCAGGGGAATCAGCCCCAGCATTTT. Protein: CARSPGGQGNQPQHF.

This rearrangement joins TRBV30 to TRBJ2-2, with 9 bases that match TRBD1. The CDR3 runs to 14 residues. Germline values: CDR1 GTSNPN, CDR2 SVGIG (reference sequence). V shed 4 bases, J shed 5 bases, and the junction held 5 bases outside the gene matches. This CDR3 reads CAWKGQGRTGELFF. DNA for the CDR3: TGTGCCTGGAAGGGACAGGGCAGGACCGGGGAGCTGTTTTTT.

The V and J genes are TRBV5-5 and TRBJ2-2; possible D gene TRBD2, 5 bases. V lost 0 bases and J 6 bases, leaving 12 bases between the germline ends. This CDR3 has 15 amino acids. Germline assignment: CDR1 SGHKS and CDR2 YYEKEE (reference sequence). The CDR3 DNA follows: TGTGCCAGCAGCTTGGCCCGGGGAATCCCCGGGGAGCTGTTTTTT. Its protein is CASSLARGIPGELFF.